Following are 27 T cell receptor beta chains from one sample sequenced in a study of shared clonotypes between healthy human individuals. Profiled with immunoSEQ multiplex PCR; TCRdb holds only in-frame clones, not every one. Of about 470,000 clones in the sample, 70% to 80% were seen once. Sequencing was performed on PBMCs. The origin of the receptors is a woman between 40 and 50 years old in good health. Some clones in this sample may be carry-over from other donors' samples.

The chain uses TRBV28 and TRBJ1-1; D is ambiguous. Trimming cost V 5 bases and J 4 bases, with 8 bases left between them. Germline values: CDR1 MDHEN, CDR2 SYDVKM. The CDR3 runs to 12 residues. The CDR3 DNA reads TGTGCCAGCAGTCCCCCCACCACTGAAGCTTTCTTT. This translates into CASSPPTTEAFF.

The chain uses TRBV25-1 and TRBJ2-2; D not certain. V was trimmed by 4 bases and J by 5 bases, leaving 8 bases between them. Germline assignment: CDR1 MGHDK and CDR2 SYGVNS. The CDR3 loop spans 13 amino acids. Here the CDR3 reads CASSGAETGELFF. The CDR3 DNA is TGTGCCAGCAGTGGGGCGGAGACCGGGGAGCTGTTTTTT.

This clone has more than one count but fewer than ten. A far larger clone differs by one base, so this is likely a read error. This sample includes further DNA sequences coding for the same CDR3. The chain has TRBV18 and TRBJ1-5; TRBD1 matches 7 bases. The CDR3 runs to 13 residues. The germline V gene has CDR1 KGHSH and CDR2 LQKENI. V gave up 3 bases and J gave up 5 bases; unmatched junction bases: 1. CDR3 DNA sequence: TGTGCCAGCTCACCGCAGGGGGATCAGCCCCAGCATTTT. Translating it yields CASSPQGDQPQHF.

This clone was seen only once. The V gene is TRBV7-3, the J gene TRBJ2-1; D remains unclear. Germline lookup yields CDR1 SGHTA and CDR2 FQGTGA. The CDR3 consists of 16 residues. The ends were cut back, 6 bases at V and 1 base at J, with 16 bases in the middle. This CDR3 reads CASSSSATESYNEQFF. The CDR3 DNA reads TGTGCCAGCAGTTCCTCCGCTACGGAATCCTACAATGAGCAGTTCTTC.

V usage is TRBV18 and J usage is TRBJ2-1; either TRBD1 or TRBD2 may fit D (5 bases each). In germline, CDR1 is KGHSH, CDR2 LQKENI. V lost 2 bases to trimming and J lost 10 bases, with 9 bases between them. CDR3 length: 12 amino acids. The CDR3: CASSPVGREQFF. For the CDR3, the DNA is TGTGCCAGCTCACCAGTGGGACGGGAGCAGTTCTTC.

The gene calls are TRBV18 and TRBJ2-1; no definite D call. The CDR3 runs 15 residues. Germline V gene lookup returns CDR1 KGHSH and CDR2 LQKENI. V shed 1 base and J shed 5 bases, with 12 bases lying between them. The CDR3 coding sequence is TGTGCCAGCTCACCACGGTCAGATACGAACAATGAGCAGTTCTTC. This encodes CASSPRSDTNNEQFF. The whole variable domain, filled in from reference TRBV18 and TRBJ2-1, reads NAGVMQNPRHLVRRRGQEARLRCSPMKGHSHVYWYRQLPEEGLKFMVYLQKENIIDESGMPKERFSAEFPKEGPSILRIQQVVRGDSAAYFCASSPRSDTNNEQFFGPGTRLTVL.

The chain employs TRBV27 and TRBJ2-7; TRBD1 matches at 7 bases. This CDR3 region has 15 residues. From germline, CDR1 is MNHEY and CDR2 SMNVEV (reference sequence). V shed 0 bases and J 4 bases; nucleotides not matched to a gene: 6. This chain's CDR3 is CASSLSKGGLYEQYF. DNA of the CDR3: TGTGCCAGCAGTTTATCGAAAGGGGGCCTATACGAGCAGTACTTC.

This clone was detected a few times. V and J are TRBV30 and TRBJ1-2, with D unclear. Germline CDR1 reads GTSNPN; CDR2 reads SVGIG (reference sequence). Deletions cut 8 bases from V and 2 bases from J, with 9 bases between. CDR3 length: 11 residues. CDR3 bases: TGTGCCGGGGAGATAAACTATGGCTACACCTTC. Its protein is CAGEINYGYTF.

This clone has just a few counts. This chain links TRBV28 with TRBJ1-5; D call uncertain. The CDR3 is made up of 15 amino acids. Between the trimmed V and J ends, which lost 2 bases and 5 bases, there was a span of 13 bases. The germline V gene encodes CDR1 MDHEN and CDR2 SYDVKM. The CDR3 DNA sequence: TGTGCCAGCAGTTTAATCCGGGGAAGGCATCAGCCCCAGCATTTT. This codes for CASSLIRGRHQPQHF. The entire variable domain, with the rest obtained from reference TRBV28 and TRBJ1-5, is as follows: DVKVTQSSRYLVKRTGEKVFLECVQDMDHENMFWYRQDPGLGLRLIYFSYDVKMKEKGDIPEGYSVSREKKERFSLILESASTNQTSMYLCASSLIRGRHQPQHFGDGTRLSIL.

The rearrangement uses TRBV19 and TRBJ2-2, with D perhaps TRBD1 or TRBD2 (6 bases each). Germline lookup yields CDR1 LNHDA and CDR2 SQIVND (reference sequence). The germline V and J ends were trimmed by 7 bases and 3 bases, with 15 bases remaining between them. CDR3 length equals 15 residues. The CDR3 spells CASNPGARDTGELFF. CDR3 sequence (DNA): TGTGCCAGTAACCCGGGGGCCAGAGACACCGGGGAGCTGTTTTTT.

CDR3 nucleotide sequence: TGTGCCTGCACAGGGAACTCTGGAAACACCATATATTTT. It codes for CACTGNSGNTIYF. The chain is built from TRBV30 and TRBJ1-3; D might be TRBD1 (6 bases). V was pared by 6 bases and J by 0 bases, with 9 bases between. The CDR3 covers 13 residues. Germline CDR1 GTSNPN, CDR2 SVGIG (reference sequence).

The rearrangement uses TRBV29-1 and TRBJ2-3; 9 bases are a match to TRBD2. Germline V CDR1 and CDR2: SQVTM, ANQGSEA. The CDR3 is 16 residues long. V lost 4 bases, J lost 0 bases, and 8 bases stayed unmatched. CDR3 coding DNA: TGCAGCGTTGTTGGATTAGCGGGAGCTAGCACAGATACGCAGTATTTT. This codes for CSVVGLAGASTDTQYF.

CDR3 coding DNA: TGTGCCAGCAGCTCGGTGAGGGGGAAGTACAATGAGCAGTTCTTC. Encoded protein: CASSSVRGKYNEQFF. The gene calls are TRBV7-9 and TRBJ2-1; weak D call: TRBD1 (6 bases). V was pared by 4 bases and J by 4 bases, with 14 bases between. Germline CDR1 and CDR2: SEHNR and FQNEAQ (reference sequence). The CDR3 loop spans 15 amino acids.

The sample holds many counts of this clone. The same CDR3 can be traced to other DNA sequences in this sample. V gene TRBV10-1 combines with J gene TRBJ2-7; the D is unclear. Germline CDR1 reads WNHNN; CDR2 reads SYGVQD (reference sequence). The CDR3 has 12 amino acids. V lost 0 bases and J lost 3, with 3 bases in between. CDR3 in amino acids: CASSESGYEQYF. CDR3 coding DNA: TGCGCCAGCAGTGAGTCAGGCTACGAGCAGTACTTC.

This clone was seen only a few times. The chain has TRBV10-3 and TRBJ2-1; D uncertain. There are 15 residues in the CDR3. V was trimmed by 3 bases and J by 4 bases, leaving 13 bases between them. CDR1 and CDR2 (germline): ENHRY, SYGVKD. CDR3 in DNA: TGTGCCATCAGTGACCCCCGGGCCGCATACAATGAGCAGTTCTTC. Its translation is CAISDPRAAYNEQFF.

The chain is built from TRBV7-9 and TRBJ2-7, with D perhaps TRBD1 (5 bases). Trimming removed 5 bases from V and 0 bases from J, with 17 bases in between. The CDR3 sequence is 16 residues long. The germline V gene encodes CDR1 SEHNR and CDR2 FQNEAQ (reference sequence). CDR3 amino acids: CASSRPVTDSSYEQYF. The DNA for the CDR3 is TGTGCCAGCAGCCGGCCGGTCACTGACAGCTCCTACGAGCAGTACTTC.

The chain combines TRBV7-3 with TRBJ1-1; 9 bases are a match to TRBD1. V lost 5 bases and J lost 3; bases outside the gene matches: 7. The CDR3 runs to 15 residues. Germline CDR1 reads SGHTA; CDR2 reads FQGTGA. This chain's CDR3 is CASSPGTGWDTEAFF. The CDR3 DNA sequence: TGTGCCAGCAGCCCGGGGACAGGGTGGGACACTGAAGCTTTCTTT.

CDR3 sequence reads: CASRDDRRAQYF. DNA for the CDR3: TGTGCCAGCAGAGACGACAGGAGGGCGCAGTATTTT. This rearrangement joins TRBV2 to TRBJ2-3; D may match TRBD1 or TRBD2 (6 bases each). CDR3 length: 12 residues. Trimming stripped 6 bases from V and 10 bases from J, with 14 bases between. CDR1 is SNHLY and CDR2 is FYNNEI in the germline V gene.

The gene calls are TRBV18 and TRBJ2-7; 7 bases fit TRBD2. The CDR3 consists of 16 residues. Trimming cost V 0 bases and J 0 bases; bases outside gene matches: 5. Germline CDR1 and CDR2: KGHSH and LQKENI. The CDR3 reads CASSPPYGRDSYEQYF. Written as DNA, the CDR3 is TGTGCCAGCTCACCACCCTATGGGAGGGACTCCTACGAGCAGTACTTC.

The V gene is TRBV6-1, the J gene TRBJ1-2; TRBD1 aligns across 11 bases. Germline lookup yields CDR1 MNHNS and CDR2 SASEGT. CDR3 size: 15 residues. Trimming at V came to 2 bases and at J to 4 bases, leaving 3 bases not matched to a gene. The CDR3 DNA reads TGTGCCAGCAGTGAATCCGGGACAGGGGGCTATGGCTACACCTTC. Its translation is CASSESGTGGYGYTF.

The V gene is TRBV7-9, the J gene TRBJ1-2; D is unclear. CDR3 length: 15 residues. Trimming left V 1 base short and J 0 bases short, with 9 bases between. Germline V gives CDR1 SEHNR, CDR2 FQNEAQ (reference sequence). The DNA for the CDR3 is TGTGCCAGCAGCTTAGTCTCGGGAGCTAACTATGGCTACACCTTC. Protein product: CASSLVSGANYGYTF.

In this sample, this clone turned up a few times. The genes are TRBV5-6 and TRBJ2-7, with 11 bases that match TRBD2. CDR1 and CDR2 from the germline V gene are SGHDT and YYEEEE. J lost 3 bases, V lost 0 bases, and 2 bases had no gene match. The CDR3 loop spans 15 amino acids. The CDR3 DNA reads TGTGCCAGCAGCTTGGTAGCGGGAGGGGGCTACGAGCAGTACTTC. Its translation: CASSLVAGGGYEQYF.

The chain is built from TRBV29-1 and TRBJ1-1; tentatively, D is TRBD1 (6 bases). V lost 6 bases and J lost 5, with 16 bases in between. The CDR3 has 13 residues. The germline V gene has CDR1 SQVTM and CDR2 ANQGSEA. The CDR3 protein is CSVAQGLRTEAFF. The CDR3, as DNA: TGCAGCGTGGCACAGGGCCTTCGGACTGAAGCTTTCTTT.

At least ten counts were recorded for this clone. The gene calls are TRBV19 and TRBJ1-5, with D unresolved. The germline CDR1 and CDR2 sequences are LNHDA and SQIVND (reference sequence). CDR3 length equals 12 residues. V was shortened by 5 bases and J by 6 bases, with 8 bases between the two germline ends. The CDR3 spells CASSPARQPQHF. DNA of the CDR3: TGTGCCAGTAGTCCAGCCCGTCAGCCCCAGCATTTT. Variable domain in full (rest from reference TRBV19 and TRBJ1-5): DGGITQSPKYLFRKEGQNVTLSCEQNLNHDAMYWYRQDPGQGLRLIYYSQIVNDFQKGDIAEGYSVSREKKESFPLTVTSAQKNPTAFYLCASSPARQPQHFGDGTRLSIL.

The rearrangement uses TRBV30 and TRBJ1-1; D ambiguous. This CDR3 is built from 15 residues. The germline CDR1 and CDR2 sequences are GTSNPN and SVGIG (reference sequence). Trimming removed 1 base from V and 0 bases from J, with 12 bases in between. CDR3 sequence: CAWSGRIALNTEAFF. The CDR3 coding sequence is TGTGCCTGGAGTGGACGGATAGCTTTGAACACTGAAGCTTTCTTT.

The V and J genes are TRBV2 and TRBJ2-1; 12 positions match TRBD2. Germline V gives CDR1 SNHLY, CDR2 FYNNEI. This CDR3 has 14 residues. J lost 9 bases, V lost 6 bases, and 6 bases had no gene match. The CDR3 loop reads CASRVLAGGSEQFF. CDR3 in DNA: TGTGCCAGCAGAGTACTAGCGGGAGGTAGTGAGCAGTTCTTC.

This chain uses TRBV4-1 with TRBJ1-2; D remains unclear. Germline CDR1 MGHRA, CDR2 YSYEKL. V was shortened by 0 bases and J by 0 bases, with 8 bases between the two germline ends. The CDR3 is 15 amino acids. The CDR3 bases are TGCGCCAGCAGCCAAGATACGGGCGCTAACTATGGCTACACCTTC. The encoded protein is CASSQDTGANYGYTF.